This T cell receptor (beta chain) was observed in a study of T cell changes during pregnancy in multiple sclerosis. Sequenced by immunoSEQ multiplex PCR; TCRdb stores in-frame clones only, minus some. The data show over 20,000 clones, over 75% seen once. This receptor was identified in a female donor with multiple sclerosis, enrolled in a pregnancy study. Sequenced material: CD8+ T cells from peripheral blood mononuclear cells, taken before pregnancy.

The CDR3 region has the DNA TGTGCCAGCAGCGTAGAGGGAGGAGGCGAGACCCAGTACTTC. Translated, it gives CASSVEGGGETQYF. The chain links TRBV9 to TRBJ2-5, with a weak D call TRBD2 (6 bases). The CDR3 contains 14 residues. Looked up from germline, CDR1 is SGDLS and CDR2 is YYNGEE. V lost 0 bases, J lost 5 bases, and 11 bases lay in between.